The subject of this entry is one T cell receptor (beta chain). Its antigen is not identified. Amplification of TCR beta CDR3 regions was performed using RNA transcripts as template. A set of HTBI primers served as the primers for a first-round RT-PCR of the TCR CDR3. TCRdb independently ran MiXCR on the multiplex PCR reads; one entry per CDR3 protein. The data hold a few hundred thousand distinct CDR3 sequences, with over 10% observed a single time. This entry is derived from a study of T cells in Graves' hyperthyroidism and ophthalmopathy. Study outcomes and limitations: In the blood, most expanded thyroid clonotypes above 0.001 appeared as well.

V was shortened by 4 bases and J by 6 bases, with 19 bases between the two germline ends. The CDR3 covers 15 residues. The germline gives CDR1 SGDLS, CDR2 YYNGEE. Graves' hyperthyroidism showing no ophthalmopathy progression within 18 months was considered stable. Source material for PBMCs was less than 12 ml fresh peripheral blood. The source is a woman in her late teens or twenties with Graves' hyperthyroidism. Sequencing was done on a sample of blood. The V and J genes are TRBV9 and TRBJ1-2, with D unclear. CDR3 nucleotide sequence: TGTGCCAGCAGCCCCGCTTTTTTTTCAGGTCATGGCTACACCTTC. Its protein product is CASSPAFFSGHGYTF.